This T cell receptor (beta chain) came from a study of shared clonotypes between healthy human individuals. Study as a whole: Donor composition was a couple of women and a few men, aged 18 to 49. Three CD4 naive, three CD4 memory, two CD8 naive and one CD8 memory plate were used per donor. Study results and caveats: Relative to memory subsets, naive subsets generally showed larger estimated richness. Even with large depth, rarefaction showed that sorted-subset sequencing was incomplete.

Produced via immunoSEQ multiplex PCR; TCRdb's table is partial and in-frame only. The top ten clones hold more than 1.5% of a sample with about 2.2 million clones, 80% to 95% of them seen once. Trimming took off 4 bases at V and 2 bases at J, with 25 bases between the two ends. The CDR3 runs 18 residues. The germline V gene encodes CDR1 SGHDT and CDR2 YYEEEE. Worth noting for this clone: Antigen: not known.

Naive CD8 cells comprised CD45RO-negative, CCR7-positively selected cells, excluding terminally differentiated effector memory CD45RA+ cells. The V and J genes are TRBV5-6 and TRBJ2-7; D is possibly TRBD2 (6 bases). This receptor was obtained from a man younger than 35 in good health. Some clones in this sample may be carry-over from other donors' samples. Material: naive CD8+ T cells from PBMCs. CDR3 DNA: TGTGCCAGCAGCACGAATAAAGCGGGTGTCCCTCCCCCCTACGAGCAGTACTTC. It encodes CASSTNKAGVPPPYEQYF.